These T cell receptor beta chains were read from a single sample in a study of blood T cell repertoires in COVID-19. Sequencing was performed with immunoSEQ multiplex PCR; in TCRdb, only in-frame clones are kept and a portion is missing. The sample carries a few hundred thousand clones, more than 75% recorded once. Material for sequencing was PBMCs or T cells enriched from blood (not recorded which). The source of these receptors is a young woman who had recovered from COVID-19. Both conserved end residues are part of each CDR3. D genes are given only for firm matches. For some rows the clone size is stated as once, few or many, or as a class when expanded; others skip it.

CDR3 protein: CASSLGPLAGGYNEQFF
CDR3 DNA: TGTGCCAGCAGCTTAGGACCGCTAGCGGGGGGGTACAATGAGCAGTTCTTC
V gene: TRBV7-9
J gene: TRBJ2-1
D gene: TRBD2
clone size: NA

CDR3 protein: CASSPPGTGAEKLFF
CDR3 DNA: TGTGCCAGCAGTCCCCCCGGGACAGGGGCGGAAAAACTGTTTTTT
V gene: TRBV6-5
J gene: TRBJ1-4
D gene: TRBD1
clone size: NA

CDR3 protein: CASSLNGWADEQFF
CDR3 DNA: TGTGCCAGCAGTTTAAATGGGTGGGCCGATGAGCAGTTCTTC
V gene: TRBV27
J gene: TRBJ2-1
D gene: NA
clone size: NA

CDR3 protein: CASSPYTDRPPLDF
CDR3 DNA: TGTGCCAGCAGCCCCTATACGGACAGGCCCCCCCTCGATTTT
V gene: TRBV4-2
J gene: TRBJ1-3
D gene: TRBD1
clone size: few

CDR3 protein: CASSYRLRGGADEQYF
CDR3 DNA: TGTGCCAGCAGTTACCGCCTTAGGGGGGGGGCCGACGAGCAGTACTTC
V gene: TRBV6-5
J gene: TRBJ2-7
D gene: NA
clone size: NA

CDR3 protein: CASSQDFGPPTYSNQPQHF
CDR3 DNA: TGCGCCAGCAGCCAAGATTTTGGCCCTCCAACATATAGCAATCAGCCCCAGCATTTT
V gene: TRBV4-1
J gene: TRBJ1-5
D gene: NA
clone size: NA

CDR3 protein: CASSQIPGGEKLFF
CDR3 DNA: TGTGCCAGCAGCCAAATACCTGGCGGTGAAAAACTGTTTTTT
V gene: TRBV14
J gene: TRBJ1-4
D gene: NA
clone size: NA

CDR3 protein: CASSEGDNNQPQHF
CDR3 DNA: TGTGCCAGCAGTGAAGGGGACAACAATCAGCCCCAGCATTTT
V gene: TRBV2
J gene: TRBJ1-5
D gene: NA
clone size: few

CDR3 protein: CASSLVGTGEAFF
CDR3 DNA: TGCGCCAGCAGCTTGGTCGGGACAGGTGAAGCTTTCTTT
V gene: TRBV5-1
J gene: TRBJ1-1
D gene: TRBD1
clone size: NA

CDR3 protein: CASSLPSGTGEGEQYF
CDR3 DNA: TGTGCCAGCAGCTTACCGTCAGGGACAGGTGAAGGAGAGCAGTACTTC
V gene: TRBV7-9
J gene: TRBJ2-7
D gene: TRBD1
clone size: NA

CDR3 protein: CASSFPDRDNSPLHF
CDR3 DNA: TGTGCCAGCAGTTTCCCGGACAGAGATAATTCACCCCTCCACTTT
V gene: TRBV28
J gene: TRBJ1-6
D gene: NA
clone size: NA

CDR3 protein: CAIRGQLNQPQHF
CDR3 DNA: TGTGCCATCAGGGGACAGTTGAATCAGCCCCAGCATTTT
V gene: TRBV10-3
J gene: TRBJ1-5
D gene: TRBD1
clone size: NA

CDR3 protein: CASSLIHPENTGELFF
CDR3 DNA: TGTGCCAGCAGCTTAATACACCCCGAGAACACCGGGGAGCTGTTTTTT
V gene: TRBV7-3
J gene: TRBJ2-2
D gene: NA
clone size: NA

CDR3 protein: CASSGHSSQPQHF
CDR3 DNA: TGTGCCAGCAGCGGACATTCCAGTCAGCCCCAGCATTTT
V gene: TRBV6-6
J gene: TRBJ1-5
D gene: NA
clone size: NA

CDR3 protein: CASSEGPGSQPQHF
CDR3 DNA: TGTGCCAGCAGTGAAGGGCCGGGGAGTCAGCCCCAGCATTTT
V gene: TRBV6-1
J gene: TRBJ1-5
D gene: NA
clone size: NA

CDR3 protein: CASSFTGTGRDGYTF
CDR3 DNA: TGCGCCAGCAGCTTTACCGGGACAGGACGAGATGGCTACACCTTC
V gene: TRBV5-1
J gene: TRBJ1-2
D gene: TRBD1
clone size: NA

CDR3 protein: CASSLGQGIDGYTF
CDR3 DNA: TGCGCCAGCAGCTTGGGCCAGGGGATCGATGGCTACACCTTC
V gene: TRBV5-1
J gene: TRBJ1-2
D gene: NA
clone size: NA

CDR3 protein: CASSLTPPGQGIGYTF
CDR3 DNA: TGTGCCAGCAGCCTGACGCCACCGGGACAGGGAATTGGCTACACCTTC
V gene: TRBV11-2
J gene: TRBJ1-2
D gene: TRBD1
clone size: NA

CDR3 protein: CASSLEGLLVHF
CDR3 DNA: TGTGCCAGCAGTTTAGAGGGGCTTCTGGTCCACTTT
V gene: TRBV12-3/TRBV12-4
J gene: TRBJ1-6
D gene: NA
clone size: NA

CDR3 protein: CASSFSGTGVAYEQYF
CDR3 DNA: TGTGCCAGCAGCTTCTCCGGGACAGGGGTCGCCTACGAGCAGTACTTC
V gene: TRBV5-6
J gene: TRBJ2-7
D gene: TRBD1
clone size: NA

CDR3 protein: CASSLTTLSSYEQYF
CDR3 DNA: TGTGCCAGCAGTTTAACGACATTGAGCTCCTACGAGCAGTACTTC
V gene: TRBV7-9
J gene: TRBJ2-7
D gene: NA
clone size: NA

CDR3 protein: CATSDAGQGSYNEQFF
CDR3 DNA: TGTGCCACCAGTGACGCTGGACAGGGTTCCTACAATGAGCAGTTCTTC
V gene: TRBV24-1
J gene: TRBJ2-1
D gene: TRBD1
clone size: NA

CDR3 protein: CASSPFSGLAVNTGELFF
CDR3 DNA: TGTGCCAGCAGCCCCTTCTCGGGGCTAGCGGTAAACACCGGGGAGCTGTTTTTT
V gene: TRBV3-1/TRBV3-2
J gene: TRBJ2-2
D gene: TRBD2
clone size: NA

CDR3 protein: CASSGSGGRNQPQHF
CDR3 DNA: TGTGCCAGCAGTGGTTCAGGGGGAAGGAATCAGCCCCAGCATTTT
V gene: TRBV25-1
J gene: TRBJ1-5
D gene: TRBD1
clone size: once

CDR3 protein: CASRTGGLYEQYF
CDR3 DNA: TGTGCCAGCAGGACAGGGGGCCTCTACGAGCAGTACTTC
V gene: TRBV6-5
J gene: TRBJ2-7
D gene: TRBD1
clone size: NA

CDR3 protein: CASSYRWDSSGSGWNEQFF
CDR3 DNA: TGTGCCAGCAGTTACCGGTGGGACAGCTCGGGAAGTGGATGGAATGAGCAGTTCTTC
V gene: TRBV6-2/TRBV6-3
J gene: TRBJ2-1
D gene: TRBD1
clone size: NA

CDR3 protein: CAISASTGDRQNYEQYF
CDR3 DNA: TGTGCCATCAGTGCCTCCACTGGGGACAGGCAGAACTACGAGCAGTACTTC
V gene: TRBV10-3
J gene: TRBJ2-7
D gene: TRBD1
clone size: NA

CDR3 protein: CASSLSLTTGGRETQYF
CDR3 DNA: TGTGCCAGCAGCTTATCACTGACTACAGGGGGGAGGGAGACCCAGTACTTC
V gene: TRBV5-5
J gene: TRBJ2-5
D gene: TRBD1
clone size: NA

CDR3 protein: CASSLARVDSPLHF
CDR3 DNA: TGTGCCAGCAGTTTGGCCAGGGTCGATTCACCCCTCCACTTT
V gene: TRBV28
J gene: TRBJ1-6
D gene: NA
clone size: NA

CDR3 protein: CAWIAGAGGYTF
CDR3 DNA: TGTGCCTGGATAGCGGGGGCCGGGGGCTACACCTTC
V gene: TRBV30
J gene: TRBJ1-2
D gene: NA
clone size: NA

CDR3 protein: CATSGRVSGYEQYF
CDR3 DNA: TGTGCCACCAGCGGTCGGGTTTCCGGCTACGAGCAGTACTTC
V gene: TRBV2
J gene: TRBJ2-7
D gene: NA
clone size: NA

CDR3 protein: CASDTGGRGYTF
CDR3 DNA: TGTGCCAGCGATACAGGGGGCAGGGGCTACACCTTC
V gene: TRBV7-9
J gene: TRBJ1-2
D gene: TRBD1
clone size: NA

CDR3 protein: CASSLGTSGFNEQFF
CDR3 DNA: TGTGCCAGCAGCTTAGGGACTAGCGGGTTCAATGAGCAGTTCTTC
V gene: TRBV7-9
J gene: TRBJ2-1
D gene: TRBD2
clone size: NA

CDR3 protein: CASSLYTGKNTEAFF
CDR3 DNA: TGTGCCAGCAGCTTATACACAGGGAAGAACACTGAAGCTTTCTTT
V gene: TRBV7-9
J gene: TRBJ1-1
D gene: NA
clone size: NA

CDR3 protein: CASSVRTGGGKNIQYF
CDR3 DNA: TGTGCCAGCAGTGTCCGGACAGGGGGCGGAAAAAACATTCAGTACTTC
V gene: TRBV6-1
J gene: TRBJ2-4
D gene: TRBD1
clone size: NA

CDR3 protein: CSVELPNRAEVGEAFF
CDR3 DNA: TGCAGCGTTGAACTCCCTAACAGGGCCGAAGTAGGTGAAGCTTTCTTT
V gene: TRBV29-1
J gene: TRBJ1-1
D gene: NA
clone size: NA

CDR3 protein: CAAMFGGMNTEAFF
CDR3 DNA: TGTGCCGCAATGTTCGGGGGGATGAACACTGAAGCTTTCTTT
V gene: TRBV30
J gene: TRBJ1-1
D gene: NA
clone size: NA

CDR3 protein: CASSRGIDRYEQYF
CDR3 DNA: TGTGCCAGCAGTCGGGGGATTGATAGATACGAGCAGTACTTC
V gene: TRBV6-5
J gene: TRBJ2-7
D gene: NA
clone size: NA

CDR3 protein: CASSQSGYEQYF
CDR3 DNA: TGTGCCAGCAGCCAGAGCGGCTACGAGCAGTACTTC
V gene: TRBV4-2
J gene: TRBJ2-7
D gene: NA
clone size: NA

CDR3 protein: CSGTGVSYEQYF
CDR3 DNA: TGCAGCGGTACAGGGGTCTCCTACGAGCAGTACTTC
V gene: TRBV29-1
J gene: TRBJ2-7
D gene: TRBD1
clone size: NA

CDR3 protein: CASSIPTGVGETQYF
CDR3 DNA: TGTGCCAGTAGTATTCCGACAGGGGTGGGAGAGACCCAGTACTTC
V gene: TRBV19
J gene: TRBJ2-5
D gene: TRBD1
clone size: NA

CDR3 protein: CASSKKTITGNYGYTF
CDR3 DNA: TGTGCCAGCAGCAAAAAAACCATCACAGGGAACTATGGCTACACCTTC
V gene: TRBV21-1
J gene: TRBJ1-2
D gene: NA
clone size: NA

CDR3 protein: CASSADIPGTEAFF
CDR3 DNA: TGTGCCAGCAGCGCGGATATACCAGGCACTGAAGCTTTCTTT
V gene: TRBV9
J gene: TRBJ1-1
D gene: NA
clone size: NA

CDR3 protein: CASSYQGSEQYF
CDR3 DNA: TGTGCCAGTAGTTACCAGGGGAGCGAGCAGTACTTC
V gene: TRBV19
J gene: TRBJ2-7
D gene: NA
clone size: NA

CDR3 protein: CAGSERGSDTQYF
CDR3 DNA: TGTGCCGGGTCGGAGCGGGGTTCAGATACGCAGTATTTT
V gene: TRBV7-5
J gene: TRBJ2-3
D gene: NA
clone size: NA

CDR3 protein: CASSPRGPYEQYF
CDR3 DNA: TGTGCCAGCAGCCCCAGGGGGCCCTACGAGCAGTACTTC
V gene: TRBV12-3/TRBV12-4
J gene: TRBJ2-7
D gene: TRBD1
clone size: NA

CDR3 protein: CASRRVSGLSYNEQFF
CDR3 DNA: TGTGCCAGCAGGAGGGTGAGCGGGCTCTCCTACAATGAGCAGTTCTTC
V gene: TRBV7-2
J gene: TRBJ2-1
D gene: NA
clone size: NA

CDR3 protein: CASSPRLRGDTRYEQYF
CDR3 DNA: TGTGCCAGCAGCCCAAGGCTCAGGGGGGACACCCGATACGAGCAGTACTTC
V gene: TRBV7-6
J gene: TRBJ2-7
D gene: NA
clone size: NA

CDR3 protein: CASRPGTGHTGELFF
CDR3 DNA: TGTGCCAGCAGACCGGGGACAGGTCACACCGGGGAGCTGTTTTTT
V gene: TRBV25-1
J gene: TRBJ2-2
D gene: TRBD1
clone size: NA

CDR3 protein: CASSLGRNTEAFF
CDR3 DNA: TGTGCCAGCAGCTTAGGTAGGAACACTGAAGCTTTCTTT
V gene: TRBV7-2
J gene: TRBJ1-1
D gene: NA
clone size: NA

CDR3 protein: CASSLDTRSQFF
CDR3 DNA: TGCGCCAGCAGCTTGGATACTCGATCGCAGTTCTTC
V gene: TRBV5-1
J gene: TRBJ2-1
D gene: NA
clone size: NA

CDR3 protein: CASSSQGTGANVLTF
CDR3 DNA: TGCGCCAGCAGCTCGCAGGGAACCGGGGCCAACGTCCTGACTTTC
V gene: TRBV5-1
J gene: TRBJ2-6
D gene: NA
clone size: NA

CDR3 protein: CSVGSGNYGYTF
CDR3 DNA: TGCAGCGTTGGTTCGGGGAACTATGGCTACACCTTC
V gene: TRBV29-1
J gene: TRBJ1-2
D gene: NA
clone size: few

CDR3 protein: CASSIDRADTQYF
CDR3 DNA: TGTGCCAGTAGTATAGACAGGGCAGATACGCAGTATTTT
V gene: TRBV19
J gene: TRBJ2-3
D gene: NA
clone size: few

CDR3 protein: CASSLQGTGELFF
CDR3 DNA: TGCGCCAGCAGCCTACAGGGGACCGGGGAGCTGTTTTTT
V gene: TRBV5-1
J gene: TRBJ2-2
D gene: TRBD1
clone size: NA